This T cell receptor beta chain was captured by sequencing in a study of control samples from healthy donors and cancer patients. Between the trimmed V and J ends, which lost 0 bases and 6 bases, there was a span of 10 bases. The CDR3 is 14 amino acids. Germline V gene lookup returns CDR1 SNHLY and CDR2 FYNNEI. The table came from immunoSEQ multiplex PCR; TCRdb's copy has only in-frame clones and leaves some out. The sample lists under 450,000 clones, about 93% occurring once. The TCR sequence derives from a middle-aged man with head and neck cancer. The rearrangement uses TRBV2 and TRBJ2-3, with a tentative D call TRBD2 (5 bases). The specimen was PBMCs. CDR3 protein: CASSEAGAYDTQYF. CDR3 in DNA: TGTGCCAGCAGTGAAGCGGGAGCGTATGATACGCAGTATTTT.